What follows are 26 T cell receptor beta chains derived from one specimen sequenced in a study of blood T cell repertoires in COVID-19. Produced via immunoSEQ multiplex PCR; TCRdb's table is partial and in-frame only. Of over 70,000 clones listed, about four fifths were seen once; the top ten hold 6.3%. Material for sequencing was peripheral blood. Receptor source: a man between 65 and 85 years old with COVID-19, enrolled during active disease.

The chain employs TRBV25-1 and TRBJ1-6; 8 nucleotides agree with TRBD1. V gave up 1 base and J gave up 7 bases; unmatched junction bases: 3. Germline V gene data show CDR1 as MGHDK and CDR2 as SYGVNS. This CDR3 has 15 residues. The CDR3 here is CASSESNRGNSPLHF. The DNA of the CDR3 is TGTGCCAGCAGTGAATCTAACAGGGGGAATTCACCCCTCCACTTT.

The rearrangement uses TRBV5-5 and TRBJ1-6, with no clear D. There are 16 residues in the CDR3. The V and J ends lost 3 bases and 0 bases respectively, with 10 bases between them. Germline CDR1 reads SGHKS; CDR2 reads YYEKEE (reference sequence). The CDR3 here is CASSSSKSSYNSPLHF. The CDR3 DNA follows: TGTGCCAGCAGCTCAAGCAAGAGCTCCTATAATTCACCCCTCCACTTT.

This clone was counted a few times. The CDR3 DNA follows: TGTGCCAGTAGAGGACAGGGAGGGATGCAGCCCCAGCATTTT. Translated, it gives CASRGQGGMQPQHF. The genes are TRBV19 and TRBJ1-5, with 8 positions matching TRBD1. V shed 6 bases and J 7 bases; nucleotides not matched to a gene: 8. The V gene's germline CDR1 is LNHDA and CDR2 SQIVND (reference sequence). The CDR3 sequence is 14 residues long.

The chain couples TRBV11-3 to TRBJ2-1; perhaps TRBD2 as D (7 bases). Trimming left V 9 bases short and J 0 bases short, with 24 bases between. The germline gives CDR1 SGHNT, CDR2 YENEEA. The CDR3 covers 18 residues. CDR3 protein: CARNRDLAALSSYNEQFF. In nucleotides, the CDR3 is TGTGCCAGGAACAGGGATCTAGCGGCCTTAAGCTCCTACAATGAGCAGTTCTTC.

The chain combines TRBV24-1 with TRBJ2-3, with TRBD2 matching 11 bases. The germline V gene encodes CDR1 KGHDR and CDR2 SFDVKD. This CDR3 region has 14 residues. V lost 4 bases to trimming and J lost 6 bases; unmatched junction nucleotides: 2. CDR3 coding DNA: TGTGCCACCAGTGAACTAGCGGGAGAGGATACGCAGTATTTT. Translated: CATSELAGEDTQYF.

This chain joins TRBV4-1 and TRBJ2-2; 10 bases match TRBD1. V lost 0 bases, J lost 4 bases, and 11 bases stayed unmatched. Per the germline V gene, CDR1 is MGHRA and CDR2 is YSYEKL. CDR3 length: 19 residues. CDR3 region: CASSQDLVRQGASTGELFF. CDR3 bases: TGCGCCAGCAGCCAAGATCTAGTTCGACAGGGGGCTAGCACCGGGGAGCTGTTTTTT.

The CDR3 protein is CASSSRGALCDEQFF. The CDR3 bases are TGTGCCAGCAGCTCCCGTGGGGCTCTTTGCGATGAGCAGTTCTTC. The rearrangement uses TRBV11-3 and TRBJ2-1, with D maybe TRBD1 (5 bases). Germline assignment: CDR1 SGHNT and CDR2 YENEEA. The length of the CDR3 is 15 residues. Trimming stripped 4 bases from V and 8 bases from J, with 18 bases between.

The chain carries TRBV28 and TRBJ2-3; D is undetermined. Germline V gene lookup returns CDR1 MDHEN and CDR2 SYDVKM. The CDR3 extends over 15 amino acids. Trimming took off 1 base at V and 3 bases at J, with 11 bases between the two ends. CDR3 amino acids: CASSLFPGLTDTQYF. CDR3 bases: TGTGCCAGCAGTTTATTTCCGGGTTTAACAGATACGCAGTATTTT.

This clone was seen more than once but under ten times. The J gene is TRBJ2-6, the V gene TRBV27, with 7 nucleotides matching TRBD1. V dropped 5 bases and J dropped 4; count of bases not matched to a gene: 5. The CDR3 has 15 amino acids. Per germline, CDR1 MNHEY and CDR2 SMNVEV (reference sequence). The CDR3 DNA reads as TGTGCCAGCAGTCTACAGGGGTCCGGGGCCAACGTCCTGACTTTC. Translating it yields CASSLQGSGANVLTF.

The CDR3 nucleotides read TGTGCCTGGAGTCTTTGGGGTAGCGGTAGCACAGATACGCAGTATTTT. Amino acid sequence: CAWSLWGSGSTDTQYF. This chain uses TRBV30 with TRBJ2-3; D is possibly TRBD2 (6 bases). The CDR3 covers 16 residues. Trimming stripped 2 bases from V and 0 bases from J, with 15 bases between. The germline gives CDR1 GTSNPN, CDR2 SVGIG (reference sequence).

In its sample, this clone was seen a few times. The chain recombines TRBV5-4 with TRBJ2-7; 7 bases are shared with TRBD2. The trim removed 1 base at V and 4 bases at J, leaving 5 bases unmatched. Germline-derived CDR1 and CDR2 are SGHNT and YYREEE (reference sequence). The length of the CDR3 is 14 residues. The CDR3 nucleotides read TGTGCCAGCAGCTTGCGCGGGAGAAAATACGAGCAGTACTTC. Translating gives CASSLRGRKYEQYF.

The rearrangement joins TRBV28 to TRBJ1-5, with TRBD1 as a possible D gene (5 bases). V was shortened by 7 bases and J by 2 bases, with 15 bases between the two germline ends. Germline V gives CDR1 MDHEN, CDR2 SYDVKM. The CDR3 is made up of 15 amino acids. The CDR3 bases are TGTGCCAGCACTGACCTAGGGGCTCGCAATCAGCCCCAGCATTTT. Its protein is CASTDLGARNQPQHF. The complete variable domain, with remaining parts taken from reference TRBV28 and TRBJ1-5, reads DVKVTQSSRYLVKRTGEKVFLECVQDMDHENMFWYRQDPGLGLRLIYFSYDVKMKEKGDIPEGYSVSREKKERFSLILESASTNQTSMYLCASTDLGARNQPQHFGDGTRLSIL.

The V and J genes are TRBV11-3 and TRBJ2-5; tentative D call: TRBD1 (6 bases). CDR1 and CDR2 from the germline V gene are SGHNT and YENEEA. Trimming shortened V by 4 bases and J by 4 bases, and 16 bases separated the two germline ends. The CDR3 has 15 amino acids. The DNA of the CDR3 is TGTGCCAGCAGCTCGTCAGGGGATCTAGGAGAGACCCAGTACTTC. It yields the protein CASSSSGDLGETQYF.

V is TRBV7-2 and J is TRBJ1-5; D uncertain. Between the trimmed V and J ends, which lost 4 bases and 7 bases, there was a span of 11 bases. Germline CDR1 SGHTA, CDR2 FQGNSA. The CDR3 runs 13 residues. The CDR3, as DNA: TGTGCCAGCAGCTCTAGCAGGTTGCAGCCCCAGCATTTT. It codes for CASSSSRLQPQHF.

The rearrangement joins TRBV7-2 to TRBJ2-7; tentative D call: TRBD1 (6 bases). The CDR3 totals 14 residues. Germline CDR1 and CDR2: SGHTA and FQGNSA. Trimming left V 4 bases short and J 0 bases short, with 10 bases between. The CDR3 DNA reads as TGTGCCAGCAGCTCGGTAGGGGGCTCCTACGAGCAGTACTTC. This encodes CASSSVGGSYEQYF.

This chain uses TRBV11-1 with TRBJ1-2, with 8 bases identical to TRBD1. The CDR3 length is 15 residues. Germline values: CDR1 SGHAT, CDR2 FQDESV (reference sequence). After removal of 5 bases from V and 0 bases from J, the junction contained 5 bases not matched to a gene. The CDR3 sequence: CASSQGQGANYGYTF. DNA for the CDR3: TGTGCCAGCAGCCAAGGACAGGGAGCTAACTATGGCTACACCTTC.

The rearrangement uses TRBV29-1 and TRBJ2-3; tentative D call: TRBD1 (6 bases). The CDR3 is 13 residues long. With 5 bases removed from V and 0 bases from J, the gap between germline ends came to 9 bases. Germline CDR1 and CDR2: SQVTM and ANQGSEA. The CDR3 protein is CSVLGHSTDTQYF. The CDR3 DNA is TGCAGCGTTTTGGGACACAGCACAGATACGCAGTATTTT.

The rearrangement uses TRBV6-2 or TRBV6-3 and TRBJ2-3, with D tentatively TRBD2 (6 bases). The CDR3 runs 17 residues. Germline V CDR1 and CDR2: MNHEY, SVGEGT. Trimming stripped 0 bases from V and 3 bases from J, with 16 bases between. In DNA, the CDR3 is TGTGCCAGCAGTTACTCGAGGCGGGAACCCGGGACAGATACGCAGTATTTT. It specifies CASSYSRREPGTDTQYF.

In this sample, this clone turned up once. CDR3 DNA: TGTGCCAGCAAAACAGGGGGCGCTGGCTACACCTTC. Amino acid sequence: CASKTGGAGYTF. The chain has TRBV28 and TRBJ1-2, with 9 bases fitting TRBD1. CDR1 and CDR2 from the germline V gene are MDHEN and SYDVKM. Trimming at V came to 7 bases and at J to 7 bases, leaving 4 bases not matched to a gene. This CDR3 contains 12 residues.

This chain uses TRBV9 with TRBJ2-2; TRBD2 agrees at 11 bases. This CDR3 is built from 20 residues. V shed 1 base and J 6 bases; nucleotides not matched to a gene: 17. Germline V gene data show CDR1 as SGDLS and CDR2 as YYNGEE. The CDR3 DNA follows: TGTGCCAGCAGCGTATCAATAGCGGGAGGGTTAGGTTCTCGCCCCGGGGAGCTGTTTTTT. Its protein product is CASSVSIAGGLGSRPGELFF.

This clone was counted many times. The chain couples TRBV9 to TRBJ2-7, with 12 bases aligning to TRBD2. J gave up 6 bases and V 4 bases, and 8 bases lay outside the gene matches. Germline assignment: CDR1 SGDLS and CDR2 YYNGEE. The CDR3 extends over 15 amino acids. The CDR3, as DNA: TGTGCCAGCAGCAGAGGACTAGCGGGGCGCCGCGAGCAGTACTTC. Translating gives CASSRGLAGRREQYF.

The J gene is TRBJ1-2, the V gene TRBV6-5, with 9 nucleotides matching TRBD1. V dropped 4 bases and J dropped 6; count of bases not matched to a gene: 9. Germline CDR1 and CDR2: MNHEY and SVGAGI. The CDR3 totals 15 residues. CDR3: CASSSGTGIPHGYTF. CDR3 bases: TGTGCCAGCAGTTCTGGGACAGGGATACCTCATGGCTACACCTTC.

This chain joins TRBV5-1 and TRBJ1-2; D is uncertain. The CDR3 runs 16 residues. Trimming removed 4 bases at V and 2 bases at J, with 18 bases between. Looked up from germline, CDR1 is SGHRS and CDR2 is YFSETQ. The CDR3 DNA reads as TGCGCCAGCAGCCCCGGGTCGTCAGGACTCAACTATGGCTACACCTTC. Translated: CASSPGSSGLNYGYTF.

The CDR3 DNA is TGTGCCAGCAGCCAAGACACGACTAGCGGGCGCTACGAGCAGTACTTC. Translation gives CASSQDTTSGRYEQYF. The gene calls are TRBV3-1 (or the pseudogene TRBV3-2) and TRBJ2-7; 10 bases fit TRBD2. The CDR3 loop spans 16 amino acids. The V segment lost 0 bases and the J segment 3 bases; nucleotides outside the gene matches: 5. Germline CDR1 LGHDT, CDR2 YNNKEL (reference sequence).

The genes are TRBV6-1 and TRBJ1-5; D not resolved. CDR1 is MNHNS, CDR2 SASEGT, per germline. The CDR3 spans 15 residues. Trimming took 3 bases from V and 0 from J, leaving 9 bases between them. The CDR3 reads CASSEGRSSNQPQHF. The CDR3 bases are TGTGCCAGCAGTGAGGGGAGGAGTAGCAATCAGCCCCAGCATTTT.

The genes are TRBV5-1 and TRBJ2-7, with 7 bases identical to TRBD2. CDR1 and CDR2 from the germline V gene are SGHRS and YFSETQ. The CDR3 sequence is 15 residues long. V was clipped by 4 bases and J by 4 bases; unmatched bases: 11. The CDR3: CASSPSGAGVYEQYF. As DNA, the CDR3 is TGCGCCAGCAGCCCGTCTGGGGCGGGAGTTTACGAGCAGTACTTC.